The T cell receptor (beta chain) described here comes from a study of blood T cell repertoires in COVID-19. This table comes from immunoSEQ multiplex PCR, and its TCRdb copy is limited to in-frame clones, with some not included. The sample records approximately 250,000 clones, about 87% being singletons. Participant age was about 18 to 89 years, and participants resided in fewer than 25 US areas. Trimming removed 3 bases at V and 4 bases at J, with 10 bases between. The CDR3 sequence is 14 residues long. Germline assignment: CDR1 SGHDT and CDR2 YYEEEE. This receptor was identified in a woman in her thirties or forties with acute COVID-19. Material: PBMCs or T cells enriched from blood (not recorded which). This chain joins TRBV5-6 and TRBJ1-4, with D perhaps TRBD1 (6 bases). The CDR3, as DNA: TGTGCCAGCAGCTCGCCGGGACATAATGAAAAACTGTTTTTT. Translated: CASSSPGHNEKLFF.